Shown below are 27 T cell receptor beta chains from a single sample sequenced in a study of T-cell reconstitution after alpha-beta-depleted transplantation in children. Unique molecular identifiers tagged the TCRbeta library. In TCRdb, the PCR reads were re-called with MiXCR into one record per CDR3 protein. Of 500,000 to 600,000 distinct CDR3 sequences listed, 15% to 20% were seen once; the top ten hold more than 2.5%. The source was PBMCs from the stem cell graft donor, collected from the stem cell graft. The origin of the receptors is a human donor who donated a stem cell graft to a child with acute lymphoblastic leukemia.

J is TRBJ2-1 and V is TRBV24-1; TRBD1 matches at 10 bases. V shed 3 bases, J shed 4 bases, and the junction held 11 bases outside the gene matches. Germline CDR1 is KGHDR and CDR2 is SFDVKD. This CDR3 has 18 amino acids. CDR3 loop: CATSDPSTTGGGYNEQFF. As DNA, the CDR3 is TGTGCCACCAGTGATCCCTCTACGACAGGGGGCGGATACAATGAGCAGTTCTTC.

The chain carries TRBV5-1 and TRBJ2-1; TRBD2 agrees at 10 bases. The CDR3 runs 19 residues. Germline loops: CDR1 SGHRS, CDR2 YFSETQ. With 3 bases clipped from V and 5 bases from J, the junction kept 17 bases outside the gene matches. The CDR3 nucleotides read TGCGCCAGCAGCTGGGCTGGTATGCTAGCGGGAGTGGTGAACAATGAGCAGTTCTTC. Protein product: CASSWAGMLAGVVNNEQFF.

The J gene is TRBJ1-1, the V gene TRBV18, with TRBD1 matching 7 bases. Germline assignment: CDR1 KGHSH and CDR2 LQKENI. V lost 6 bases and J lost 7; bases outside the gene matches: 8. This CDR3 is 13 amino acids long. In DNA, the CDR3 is TGTGCCAGCTCGGGACAGAGTATCTTTGAAGCTTTCTTT. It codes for CASSGQSIFEAFF.

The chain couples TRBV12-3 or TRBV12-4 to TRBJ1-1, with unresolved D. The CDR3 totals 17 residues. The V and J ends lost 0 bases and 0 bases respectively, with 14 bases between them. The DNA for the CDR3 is TGTGCCAGCAGTTTAGCCCGGCCAGTCCTTATGAACACTGAAGCTTTCTTT. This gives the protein CASSLARPVLMNTEAFF.

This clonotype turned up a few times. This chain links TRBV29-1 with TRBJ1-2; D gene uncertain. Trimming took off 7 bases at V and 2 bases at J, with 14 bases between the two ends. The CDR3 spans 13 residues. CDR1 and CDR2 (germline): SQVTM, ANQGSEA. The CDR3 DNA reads TGCAGCGGCTTTTTTGGAGGGAACTATGGCTACACCTTC. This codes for CSGFFGGNYGYTF.

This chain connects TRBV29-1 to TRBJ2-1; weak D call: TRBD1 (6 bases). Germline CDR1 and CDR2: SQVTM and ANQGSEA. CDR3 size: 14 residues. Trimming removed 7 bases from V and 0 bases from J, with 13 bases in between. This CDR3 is CSGDDRSSYNEQFF. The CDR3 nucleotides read TGCAGCGGGGACGACAGGAGCTCCTACAATGAGCAGTTCTTC.

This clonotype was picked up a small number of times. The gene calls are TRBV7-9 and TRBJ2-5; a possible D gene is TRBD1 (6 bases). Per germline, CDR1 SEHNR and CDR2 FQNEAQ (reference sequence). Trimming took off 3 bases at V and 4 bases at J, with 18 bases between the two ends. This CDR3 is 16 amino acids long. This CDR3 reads CASSFPGTKGGETQYF. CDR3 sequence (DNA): TGTGCCAGCAGCTTCCCCGGGACAAAGGGTGGAGAGACCCAGTACTTC.

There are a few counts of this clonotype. The CDR3 DNA sequence: TGTGCCAGTACTAGCGGGACTGACGGGGAGCTGTTTTTT. This codes for CASTSGTDGELFF. This rearrangement joins TRBV6-5 to TRBJ2-2; 10 bases match TRBD2. The junction had 5 bases not matched to a gene; V was cut back by 9 bases and J by 7 bases. The CDR3 consists of 13 residues. Germline V gene sequence: CDR1 MNHEY, CDR2 SVGAGI.

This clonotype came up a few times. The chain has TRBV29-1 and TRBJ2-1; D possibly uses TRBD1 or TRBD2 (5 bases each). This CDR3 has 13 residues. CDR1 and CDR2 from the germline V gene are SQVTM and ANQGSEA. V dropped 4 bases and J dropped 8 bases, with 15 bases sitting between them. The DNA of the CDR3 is TGCAGCGTTGTTCGGGACGTCCTCGATGAGCAGTTCTTC. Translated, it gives CSVVRDVLDEQFF.

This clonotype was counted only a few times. The DNA of the CDR3 is TGCGCCAGCAGCGTGGGGGACGATGCTATTTCCAACTATGGCTACACCTTC. Translated: CASSVGDDAISNYGYTF. The chain employs TRBV5-1 and TRBJ1-2, with D perhaps TRBD1 (5 bases). Germline assignment: CDR1 SGHRS and CDR2 YFSETQ. Trimming took off 4 bases at V and 2 bases at J, with 21 bases between the two ends. CDR3 length equals 17 residues. Drawing the rest from reference TRBV5-1 and TRBJ1-2, the complete variable domain is KAGVTQTPRYLIKTRGQQVTLSCSPISGHRSVSWYQQTPGQGLQFLFEYFSETQRNKGNFPGRFSGRQFSNSRSEMNVSTLELGDSALYLCASSVGDDAISNYGYTFGSGTRLTVV.

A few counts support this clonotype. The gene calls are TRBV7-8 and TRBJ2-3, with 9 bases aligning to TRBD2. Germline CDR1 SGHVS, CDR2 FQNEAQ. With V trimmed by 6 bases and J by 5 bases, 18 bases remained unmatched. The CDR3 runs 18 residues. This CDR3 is CASRRAYFGREGEDTQYF. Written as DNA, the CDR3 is TGTGCCAGCAGAAGAGCTTATTTTGGGCGGGAGGGGGAAGATACGCAGTATTTT.

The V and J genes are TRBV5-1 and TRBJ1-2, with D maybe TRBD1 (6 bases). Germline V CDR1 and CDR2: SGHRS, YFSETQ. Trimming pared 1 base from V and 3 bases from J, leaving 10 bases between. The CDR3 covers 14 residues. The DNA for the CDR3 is TGCGCCAGCAGCTTGAGGGGGGGGCACTATGGCTACACCTTC. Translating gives CASSLRGGHYGYTF.

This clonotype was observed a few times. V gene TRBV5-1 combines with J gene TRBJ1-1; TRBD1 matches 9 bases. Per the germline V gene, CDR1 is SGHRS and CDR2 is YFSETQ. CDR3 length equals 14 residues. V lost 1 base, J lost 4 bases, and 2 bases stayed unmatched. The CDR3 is CASSLWGQGTEAFF. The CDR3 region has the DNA TGCGCCAGCAGCTTGTGGGGACAGGGCACTGAAGCTTTCTTT.

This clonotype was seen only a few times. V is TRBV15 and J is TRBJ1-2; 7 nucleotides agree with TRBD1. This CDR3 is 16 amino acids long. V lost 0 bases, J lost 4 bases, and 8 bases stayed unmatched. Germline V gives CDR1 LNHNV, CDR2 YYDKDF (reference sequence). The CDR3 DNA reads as TGTGCCACCAGCAGAGATTCCCAGGACAGGCTCTATGGCTACACCTTC. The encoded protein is CATSRDSQDRLYGYTF.

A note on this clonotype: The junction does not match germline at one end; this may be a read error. The CDR3 DNA follows: TGCGCCAGCAGCTTGATTGCGGGAACCAAACAATTTATATTC. Translated: CASSLIAGTKQFIF. The chain couples TRBV5-1 to TRBJ2-7; perhaps TRBD2 as D (6 bases). Germline CDR1 and CDR2: SGHRS and YFSETQ. CDR3 length: 14 amino acids.

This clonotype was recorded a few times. The CDR3 DNA is TGCAGTGCTACGATCGACTGGGAACCCTACAATGAGCAGTTCTTC. This encodes CSATIDWEPYNEQFF. The chain recombines TRBV20-1 with TRBJ2-1; D is ambiguous. V lost 4 bases, J lost 2 bases, and 15 bases lay in between. The CDR3 loop spans 15 amino acids. Germline assignment: CDR1 DFQATT and CDR2 SNEGSKA (reference sequence).

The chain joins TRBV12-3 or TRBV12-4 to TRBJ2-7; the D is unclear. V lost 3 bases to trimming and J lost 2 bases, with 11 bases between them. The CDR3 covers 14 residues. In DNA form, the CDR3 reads TGTGCCAGCAGTTTGTTGGCGGCGGCCTACGAGCAGTACTTC. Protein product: CASSLLAAAYEQYF.

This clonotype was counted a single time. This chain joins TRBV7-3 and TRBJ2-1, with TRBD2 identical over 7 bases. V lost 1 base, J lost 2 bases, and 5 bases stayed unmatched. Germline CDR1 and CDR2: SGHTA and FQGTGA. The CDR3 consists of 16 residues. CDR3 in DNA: TGTGCCAGCAGCTTAATCAGCGGGATGGCCTACAATGAGCAGTTCTTC. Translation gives CASSLISGMAYNEQFF.

The CDR3 region is CSARTSGRYRGTDTQYF. CDR3 bases: TGCAGTGCTAGGACAAGCGGGAGATACAGGGGCACAGATACGCAGTATTTT. This chain connects TRBV20-1 to TRBJ2-3; TRBD2 aligns across 8 bases. Germline CDR1 DFQATT, CDR2 SNEGSKA (reference sequence). Losses at the gene ends were 3 bases for V and 1 base for J; bases not matched to a gene: 12. This CDR3 region has 17 residues.

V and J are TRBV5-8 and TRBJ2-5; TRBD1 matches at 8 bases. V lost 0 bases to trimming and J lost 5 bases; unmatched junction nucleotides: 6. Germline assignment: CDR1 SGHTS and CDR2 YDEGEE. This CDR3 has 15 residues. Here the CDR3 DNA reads TGTGCCAGCAGCTTGGTCTCAGGGGGCAGGGAGACCCAGTACTTC. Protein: CASSLVSGGRETQYF.

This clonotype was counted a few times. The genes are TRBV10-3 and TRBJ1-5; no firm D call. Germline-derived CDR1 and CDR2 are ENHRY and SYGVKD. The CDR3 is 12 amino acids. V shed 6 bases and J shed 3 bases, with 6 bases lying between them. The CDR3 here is CAISQVNQPQHF. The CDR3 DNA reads TGTGCCATCAGCCAGGTCAATCAGCCCCAGCATTTT.

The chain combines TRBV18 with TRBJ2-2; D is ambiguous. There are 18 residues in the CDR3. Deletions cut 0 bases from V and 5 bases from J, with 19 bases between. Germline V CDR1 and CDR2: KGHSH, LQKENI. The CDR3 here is CASSPPPKRPVRTGELFF. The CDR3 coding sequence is TGTGCCAGCTCACCACCTCCGAAAAGGCCGGTGAGGACCGGGGAGCTGTTTTTT.

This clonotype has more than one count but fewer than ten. CDR3 in amino acids: CASSTGYTQYF. The CDR3 DNA reads as TGTGCCAGCAGCACGGGGTATACGCAGTATTTT. This chain connects TRBV7-3 to TRBJ2-3; weak D call: TRBD2 (5 bases). Germline CDR1 is SGHTA and CDR2 is FQGTGA. This CDR3 comprises 11 residues. With 5 bases removed from V and 7 bases from J, the gap between germline ends came to 7 bases.

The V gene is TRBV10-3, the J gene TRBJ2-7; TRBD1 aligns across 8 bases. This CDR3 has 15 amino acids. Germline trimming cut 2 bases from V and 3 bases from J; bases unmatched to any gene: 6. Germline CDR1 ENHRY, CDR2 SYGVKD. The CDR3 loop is CAISEGQGAIYEQYF. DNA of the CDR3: TGTGCCATCAGTGAGGGTCAGGGGGCGATCTACGAGCAGTACTTC.

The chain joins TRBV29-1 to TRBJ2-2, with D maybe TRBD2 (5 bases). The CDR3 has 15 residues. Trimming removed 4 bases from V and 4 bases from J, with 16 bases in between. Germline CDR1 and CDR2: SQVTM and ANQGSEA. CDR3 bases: TGCAGCGTTGTATCGCGGGTGGGGATCACCGGGGAGCTGTTTTTT. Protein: CSVVSRVGITGELFF.

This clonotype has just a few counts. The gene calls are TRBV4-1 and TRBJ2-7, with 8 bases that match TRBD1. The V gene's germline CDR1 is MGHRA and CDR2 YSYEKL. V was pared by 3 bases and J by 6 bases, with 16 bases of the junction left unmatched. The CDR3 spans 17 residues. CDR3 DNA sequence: TGCGCCAGCAGCCACCTAGGTATGAGACAGGGGTTTGTCGAGCAGTACTTC. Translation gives CASSHLGMRQGFVEQYF.

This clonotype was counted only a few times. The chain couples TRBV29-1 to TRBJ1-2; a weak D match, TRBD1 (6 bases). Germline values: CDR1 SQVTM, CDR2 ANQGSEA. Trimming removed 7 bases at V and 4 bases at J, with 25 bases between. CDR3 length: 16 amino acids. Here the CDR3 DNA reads TGCAGCGGGATTATCCGGAAGAAACAGGGCACCTATGGCTACACCTTC. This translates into CSGIIRKKQGTYGYTF.